Sequencing of this T cell receptor (beta chain) was carried out in a study of somatic mutations in cytotoxic T cells in rheumatoid arthritis. Findings of the study overall: A single CD8+ clone exceeded 20% of CD8+ cells in about an eighth of the 65 patients. The study found CD8+ clonality increased with age in rheumatoid arthritis patients, not healthy controls.

This clone is deemed medium-sized. Antigen specificity is unknown. The CDR3 consists of 17 residues. Trimming stripped 2 bases from V and 0 bases from J, with 14 bases between. The germline V gene encodes CDR1 SGHNT and CDR2 YYREEE (reference sequence). The study pulled out CD4+ and CD8+ cells with positive magnetic bead selection and then checked their purity by flow cytometry. As handled by the study authors: Published virus-specific TCRB sequences were rarely matched by patient CD8+ clones larger than 1%. The method was immunoSEQ multiplex PCR; TCRdb's version includes in-frame clones alone and lacks a portion of them. V, J and clone size were drawn from that table, and D and trimming were deduced from the DNA. The table records tens of thousands of clones, around 86% of them present only once.

The sample consisted of CD8+ T cells sorted from blood. The TCR originated in an adult with rheumatoid arthritis. This rearrangement joins TRBV5-4 to TRBJ1-4, with D maybe TRBD1 (5 bases). CDR3 protein: CASSFRAGPATNEKLFF. Here the CDR3 DNA reads TGTGCCAGCAGCTTCCGGGCGGGGCCCGCAACTAATGAAAAACTGTTTTTT.